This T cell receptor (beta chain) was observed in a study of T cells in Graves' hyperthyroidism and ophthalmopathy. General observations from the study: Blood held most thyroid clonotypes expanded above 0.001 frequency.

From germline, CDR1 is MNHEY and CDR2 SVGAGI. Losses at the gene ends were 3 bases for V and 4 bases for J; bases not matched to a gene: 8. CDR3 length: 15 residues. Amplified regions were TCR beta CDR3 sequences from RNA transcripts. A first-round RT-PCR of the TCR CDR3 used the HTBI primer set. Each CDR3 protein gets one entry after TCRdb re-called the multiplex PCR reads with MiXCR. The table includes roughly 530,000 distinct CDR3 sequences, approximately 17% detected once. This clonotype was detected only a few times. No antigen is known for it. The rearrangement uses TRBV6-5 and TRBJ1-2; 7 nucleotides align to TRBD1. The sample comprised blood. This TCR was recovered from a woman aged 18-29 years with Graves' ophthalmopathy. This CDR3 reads CASSYGTEGAYGYTF. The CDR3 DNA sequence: TGTGCCAGCAGTTATGGGACAGAGGGCGCCTATGGCTACACCTTC.